The text below deals with one T cell receptor (beta chain). Its antigen is unidentified. Four subsets defined by CD45RA and CD27 were sorted after CD3, CD4, CD8 and live/dead staining. The V gene's germline CDR1 is MDHEN and CDR2 SYDVKM. Trimming shortened V by 6 bases and J by 6 bases, and 12 bases separated the two germline ends. This CDR3 comprises 13 residues. This specimen belongs to a study of naive and memory T cell subsets. An equimolar mix of two oligonucleotides served as the beta constant-region primer for TRBC1 and TRBC2. TCRdb used MiXCR to reprocess the UMI-ligation and nested PCR reads, holding one entry per CDR3 protein. The sample comprises 77,000 or so distinct CDR3 sequences, roughly 13% of which are singletons, and over 0.75% rests with the top ten. General study findings and limits: From naive to CM, EM and EMRA, diversity decreased and Gini increased.

The specimen was central memory CD4+ T cells from blood. The clonotype was recovered from a human donor in good health. The chain uses TRBV28 and TRBJ1-3, with D perhaps TRBD1 (5 bases). The CDR3 DNA follows: TGTGCCAGCAGCCCGACAGACTTAAACACCATATATTTT. It translates to CASSPTDLNTIYF.